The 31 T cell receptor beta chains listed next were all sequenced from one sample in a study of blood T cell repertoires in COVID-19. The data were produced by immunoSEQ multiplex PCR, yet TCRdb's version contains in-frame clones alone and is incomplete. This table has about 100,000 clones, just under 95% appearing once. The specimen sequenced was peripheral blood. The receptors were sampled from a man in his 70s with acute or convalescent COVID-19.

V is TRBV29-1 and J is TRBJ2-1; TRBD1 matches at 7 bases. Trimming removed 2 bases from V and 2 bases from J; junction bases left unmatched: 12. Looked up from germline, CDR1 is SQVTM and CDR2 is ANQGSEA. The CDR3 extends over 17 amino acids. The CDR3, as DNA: TGCAGCGTTGAATTGTTCTCGGGGACAGTTGCCTACAATGAGCAGTTCTTC. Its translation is CSVELFSGTVAYNEQFF.

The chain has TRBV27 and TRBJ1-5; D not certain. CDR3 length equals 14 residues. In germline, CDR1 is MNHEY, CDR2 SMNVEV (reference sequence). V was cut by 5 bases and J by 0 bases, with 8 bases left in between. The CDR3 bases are TGTGCCAGCAGTGCAGTCAATAGCAATCAGCCCCAGCATTTT. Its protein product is CASSAVNSNQPQHF.

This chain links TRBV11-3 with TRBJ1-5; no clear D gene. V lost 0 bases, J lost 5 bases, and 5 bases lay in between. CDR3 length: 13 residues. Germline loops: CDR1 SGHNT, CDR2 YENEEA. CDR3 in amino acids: CASSLDVDQPQHF. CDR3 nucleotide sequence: TGTGCCAGCAGCTTAGACGTAGATCAGCCCCAGCATTTT. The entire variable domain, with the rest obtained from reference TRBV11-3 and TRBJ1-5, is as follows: EAGVVQSPRYKIIEKKQPVAFWCNPISGHNTLYWYLQNLGQGPELLIRYENEEAVDDSQLPKDRFSAERLKGVDSTLKIQPAELGDSAVYLCASSLDVDQPQHFGDGTRLSIL.

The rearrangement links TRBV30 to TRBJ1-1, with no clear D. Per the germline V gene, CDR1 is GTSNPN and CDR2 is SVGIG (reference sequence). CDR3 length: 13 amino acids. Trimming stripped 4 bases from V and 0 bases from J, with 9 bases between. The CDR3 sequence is CAWTSQVNTEAFF. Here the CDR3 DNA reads TGTGCCTGGACCAGTCAGGTGAACACTGAAGCTTTCTTT.

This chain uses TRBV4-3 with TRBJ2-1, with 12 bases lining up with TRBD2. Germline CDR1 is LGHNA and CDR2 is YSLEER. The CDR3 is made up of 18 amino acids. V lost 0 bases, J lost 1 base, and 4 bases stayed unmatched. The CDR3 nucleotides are TGCGCCAGCAGCCAAGACACTAGCGGGAGGACATCCTACAATGAGCAGTTCTTC. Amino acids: CASSQDTSGRTSYNEQFF.

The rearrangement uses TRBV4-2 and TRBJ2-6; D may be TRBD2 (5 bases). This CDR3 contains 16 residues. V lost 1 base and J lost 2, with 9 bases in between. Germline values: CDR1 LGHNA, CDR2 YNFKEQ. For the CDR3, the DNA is TGTGCCAGCAGCCAAGTTACGGGGACTGGGGCCAACGTCCTGACTTTC. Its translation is CASSQVTGTGANVLTF.

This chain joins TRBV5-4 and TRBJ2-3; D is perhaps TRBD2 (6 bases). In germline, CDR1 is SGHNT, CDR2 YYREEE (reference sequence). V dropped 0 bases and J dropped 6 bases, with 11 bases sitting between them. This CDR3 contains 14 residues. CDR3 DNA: TGTGCCAGCAGCTTGGTGTCAGGGAGGGATACGCAGTATTTT. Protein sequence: CASSLVSGRDTQYF. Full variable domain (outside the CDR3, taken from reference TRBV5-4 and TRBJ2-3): ETGVTQSPTHLIKTRGQQVTLRCSSQSGHNTVSWYQQALGQGPQFIFQYYREEENGRGNFPPRFSGLQFPNYSSELNVNALELDDSALYLCASSLVSGRDTQYFGPGTRLTVL.

The CDR3 protein is CASSYGTGHSYEQYF. CDR3 nucleotide sequence: TGTGCCAGCAGTTACGGGACAGGACACTCCTACGAGCAGTACTTC. This rearrangement joins TRBV6-5 to TRBJ2-7; 8 positions match TRBD1. Looked up from germline, CDR1 is MNHEY and CDR2 is SVGAGI. The CDR3 loop spans 15 amino acids. Trimming took 2 bases from V and 0 from J; bases not matched to a gene: 3.

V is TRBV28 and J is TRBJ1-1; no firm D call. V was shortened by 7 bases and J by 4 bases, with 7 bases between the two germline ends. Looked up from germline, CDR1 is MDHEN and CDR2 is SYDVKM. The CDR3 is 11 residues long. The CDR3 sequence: CASTSRTEAFF. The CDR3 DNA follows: TGTGCCAGCACGAGCCGCACTGAAGCTTTCTTT. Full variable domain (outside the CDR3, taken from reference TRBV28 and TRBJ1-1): DVKVTQSSRYLVKRTGEKVFLECVQDMDHENMFWYRQDPGLGLRLIYFSYDVKMKEKGDIPEGYSVSREKKERFSLILESASTNQTSMYLCASTSRTEAFFGQGTRLTVV.

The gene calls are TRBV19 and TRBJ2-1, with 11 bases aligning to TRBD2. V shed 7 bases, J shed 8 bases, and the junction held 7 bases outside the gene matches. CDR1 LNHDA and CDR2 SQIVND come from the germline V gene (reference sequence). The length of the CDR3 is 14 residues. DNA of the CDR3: TGTGCCAGTAAGGAGACTAGCGGGATGGATGAGCAGTTCTTC. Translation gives CASKETSGMDEQFF. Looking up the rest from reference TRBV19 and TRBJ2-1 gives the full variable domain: DGGITQSPKYLFRKEGQNVTLSCEQNLNHDAMYWYRQDPGQGLRLIYYSQIVNDFQKGDIAEGYSVSREKKESFPLTVTSAQKNPTAFYLCASKETSGMDEQFFGPGTRLTVL.

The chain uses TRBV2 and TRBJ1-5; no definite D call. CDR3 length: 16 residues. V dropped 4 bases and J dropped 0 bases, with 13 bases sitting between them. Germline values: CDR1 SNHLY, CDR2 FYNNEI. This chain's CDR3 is CASSAAQVNSNQPQHF. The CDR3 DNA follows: TGTGCCAGCAGTGCCGCGCAGGTGAATAGCAATCAGCCCCAGCATTTT.

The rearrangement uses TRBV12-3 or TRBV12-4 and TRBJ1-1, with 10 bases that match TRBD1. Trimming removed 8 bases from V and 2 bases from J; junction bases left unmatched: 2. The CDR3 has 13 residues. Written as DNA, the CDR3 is TGTGCCAGCCTGACAGGGGGCAACACTGAAGCTTTCTTT. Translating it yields CASLTGGNTEAFF.

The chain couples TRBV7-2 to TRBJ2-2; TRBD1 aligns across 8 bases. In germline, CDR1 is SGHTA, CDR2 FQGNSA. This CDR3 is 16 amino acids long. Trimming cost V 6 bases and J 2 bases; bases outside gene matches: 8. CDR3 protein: CASSYDGTGNTGELFF. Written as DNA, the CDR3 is TGTGCCAGCAGTTACGACGGGACAGGCAACACCGGGGAGCTGTTTTTT.

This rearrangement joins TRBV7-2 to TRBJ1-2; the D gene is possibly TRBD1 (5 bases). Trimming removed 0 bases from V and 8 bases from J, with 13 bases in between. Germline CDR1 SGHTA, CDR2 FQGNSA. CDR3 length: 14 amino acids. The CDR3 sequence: CASSLARQGGGYTF. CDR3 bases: TGTGCCAGCAGCTTAGCGCGTCAGGGAGGCGGCTACACCTTC. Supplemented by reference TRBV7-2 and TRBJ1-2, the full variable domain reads GAGVSQSPSNKVTEKGKDVELRCDPISGHTALYWYRQSLGQGLEFLIYFQGNSAPDKSGLPSDRFSAERTGGSVSTLTIQRTQQEDSAVYLCASSLARQGGGYTFGSGTRLTVV.

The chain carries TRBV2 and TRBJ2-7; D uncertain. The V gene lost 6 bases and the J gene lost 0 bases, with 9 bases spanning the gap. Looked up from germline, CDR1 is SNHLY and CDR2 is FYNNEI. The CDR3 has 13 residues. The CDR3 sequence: CASSDFSSYEQYF. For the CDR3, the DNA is TGTGCCAGCAGCGACTTTAGCTCCTACGAGCAGTACTTC. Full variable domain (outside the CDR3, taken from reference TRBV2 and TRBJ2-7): EPEVTQTPSHQVTQMGQEVILRCVPISNHLYFYWYRQILGQKVEFLVSFYNNEISEKSEIFDDQFSVERPDGSNFTLKIRSTKLEDSAMYFCASSDFSSYEQYFGPGTRLTVT.

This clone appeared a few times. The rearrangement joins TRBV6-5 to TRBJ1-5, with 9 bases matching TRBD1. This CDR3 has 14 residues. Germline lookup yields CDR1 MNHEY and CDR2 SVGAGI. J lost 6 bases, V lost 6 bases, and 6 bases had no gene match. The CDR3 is CASRKQGAIQPQHF. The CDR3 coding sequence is TGTGCCAGCAGGAAACAGGGGGCGATTCAGCCCCAGCATTTT.

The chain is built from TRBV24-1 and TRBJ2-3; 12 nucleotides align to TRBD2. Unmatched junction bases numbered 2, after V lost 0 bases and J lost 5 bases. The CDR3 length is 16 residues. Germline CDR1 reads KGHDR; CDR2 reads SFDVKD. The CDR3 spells CATSDLTSGRKDTQYF. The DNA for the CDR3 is TGTGCCACCAGTGATTTGACTAGCGGGAGGAAAGATACGCAGTATTTT.

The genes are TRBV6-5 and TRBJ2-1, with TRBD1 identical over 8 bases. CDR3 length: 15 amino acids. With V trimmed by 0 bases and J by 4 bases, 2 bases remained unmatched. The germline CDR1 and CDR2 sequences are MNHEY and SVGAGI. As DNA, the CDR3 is TGTGCCAGCAGTTACTCCGGACAGGGATACAATGAGCAGTTCTTC. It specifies CASSYSGQGYNEQFF.

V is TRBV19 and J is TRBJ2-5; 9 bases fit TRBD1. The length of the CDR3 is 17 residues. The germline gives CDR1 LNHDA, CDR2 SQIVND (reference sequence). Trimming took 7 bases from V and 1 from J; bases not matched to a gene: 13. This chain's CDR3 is CASTRTGAFGSQETQYF. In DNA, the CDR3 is TGTGCCAGTACTAGGACAGGGGCTTTTGGGTCCCAAGAGACCCAGTACTTC. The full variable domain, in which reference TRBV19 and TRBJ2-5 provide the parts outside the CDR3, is DGGITQSPKYLFRKEGQNVTLSCEQNLNHDAMYWYRQDPGQGLRLIYYSQIVNDFQKGDIAEGYSVSREKKESFPLTVTSAQKNPTAFYLCASTRTGAFGSQETQYFGPGTRLLVL.

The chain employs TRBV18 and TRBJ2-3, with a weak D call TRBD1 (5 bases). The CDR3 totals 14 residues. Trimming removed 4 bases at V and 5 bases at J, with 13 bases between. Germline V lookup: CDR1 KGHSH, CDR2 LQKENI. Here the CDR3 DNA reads TGTGCCAGCTCACGGGGCCGGGTGCAAGATACGCAGTATTTT. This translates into CASSRGRVQDTQYF. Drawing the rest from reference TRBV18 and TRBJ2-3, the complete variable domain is NAGVMQNPRHLVRRRGQEARLRCSPMKGHSHVYWYRQLPEEGLKFMVYLQKENIIDESGMPKERFSAEFPKEGPSILRIQQVVRGDSAAYFCASSRGRVQDTQYFGPGTRLTVL.

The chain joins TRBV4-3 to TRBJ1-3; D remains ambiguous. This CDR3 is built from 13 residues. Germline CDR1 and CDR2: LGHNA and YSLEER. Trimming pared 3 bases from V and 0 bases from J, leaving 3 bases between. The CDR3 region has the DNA TGCGCCAGCAGCCAGAGCTCTGGAAACACCATATATTTT. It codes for CASSQSSGNTIYF.

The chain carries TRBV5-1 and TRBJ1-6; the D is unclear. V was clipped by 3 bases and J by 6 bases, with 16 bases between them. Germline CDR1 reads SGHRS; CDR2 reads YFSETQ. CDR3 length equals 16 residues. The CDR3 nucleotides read TGCGCCAGCAGCTATGAGGGAAGGTCGGGTAATTCACCCCTCCACTTT. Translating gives CASSYEGRSGNSPLHF.

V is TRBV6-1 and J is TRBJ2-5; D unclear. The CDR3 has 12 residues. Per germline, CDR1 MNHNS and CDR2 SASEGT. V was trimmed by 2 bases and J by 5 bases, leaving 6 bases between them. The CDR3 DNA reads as TGTGCCAGCAGTGAATTATTGGAGACCCAGTACTTC. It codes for CASSELLETQYF.

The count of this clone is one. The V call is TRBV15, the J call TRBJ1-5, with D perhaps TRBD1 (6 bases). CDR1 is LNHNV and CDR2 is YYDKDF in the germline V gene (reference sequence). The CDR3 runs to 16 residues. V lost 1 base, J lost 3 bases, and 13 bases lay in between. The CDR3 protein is CATSRGGTPSNQPQHF. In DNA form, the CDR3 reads TGTGCCACCAGCAGAGGAGGGACACCCTCCAATCAGCCCCAGCATTTT.

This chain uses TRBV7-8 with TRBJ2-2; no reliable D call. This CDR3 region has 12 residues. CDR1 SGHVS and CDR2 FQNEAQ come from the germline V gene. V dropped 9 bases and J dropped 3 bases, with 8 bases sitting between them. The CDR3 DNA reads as TGTGCCAGTAAGACTCACACCGGGGAGCTGTTTTTT. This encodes CASKTHTGELFF.

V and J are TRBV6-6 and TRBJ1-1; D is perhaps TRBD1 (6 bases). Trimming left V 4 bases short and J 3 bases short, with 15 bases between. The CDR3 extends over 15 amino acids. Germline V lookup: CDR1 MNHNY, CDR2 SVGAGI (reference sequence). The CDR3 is CASSSPTGVHTEAFF. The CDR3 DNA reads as TGTGCCAGCAGTTCGCCGACAGGTGTCCACACTGAAGCTTTCTTT.

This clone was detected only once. The DNA for the CDR3 is TGTGCCAGCAGCTCCTCCGGGACAGGGAGTCGGGCTTTCTTT. This sequence encodes CASSSSGTGSRAFF. The chain has TRBV7-2 and TRBJ1-1; 9 bases are a match to TRBD1. Germline CDR1 reads SGHTA; CDR2 reads FQGNSA. This CDR3 spans 14 amino acids. V lost 4 bases, J lost 11 bases, and 11 bases stayed unmatched.

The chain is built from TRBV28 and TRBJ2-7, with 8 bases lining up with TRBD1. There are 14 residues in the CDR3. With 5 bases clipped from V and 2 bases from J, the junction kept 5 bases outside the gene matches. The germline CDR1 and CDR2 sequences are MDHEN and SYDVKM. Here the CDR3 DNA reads TGTGCCAGCAGTAACCCGGGACAGGCCTACGAGCAGTACTTC. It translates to CASSNPGQAYEQYF.

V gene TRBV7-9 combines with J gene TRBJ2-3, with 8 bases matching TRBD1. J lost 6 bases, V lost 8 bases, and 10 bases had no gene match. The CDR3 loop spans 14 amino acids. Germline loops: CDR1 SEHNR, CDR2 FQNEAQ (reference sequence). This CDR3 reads CASPPGQAFDTQYF. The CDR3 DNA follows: TGTGCCAGCCCCCCGGGACAGGCATTTGATACGCAGTATTTT.

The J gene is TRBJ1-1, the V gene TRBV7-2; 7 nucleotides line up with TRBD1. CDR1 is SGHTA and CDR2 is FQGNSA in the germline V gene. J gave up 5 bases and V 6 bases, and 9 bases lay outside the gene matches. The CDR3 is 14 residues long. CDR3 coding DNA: TGTGCCAGCAGTTACAGGGGACCTTTTACTGAAGCTTTCTTT. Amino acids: CASSYRGPFTEAFF. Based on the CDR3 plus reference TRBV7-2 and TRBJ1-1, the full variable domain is GAGVSQSPSNKVTEKGKDVELRCDPISGHTALYWYRQSLGQGLEFLIYFQGNSAPDKSGLPSDRFSAERTGGSVSTLTIQRTQQEDSAVYLCASSYRGPFTEAFFGQGTRLTVV.

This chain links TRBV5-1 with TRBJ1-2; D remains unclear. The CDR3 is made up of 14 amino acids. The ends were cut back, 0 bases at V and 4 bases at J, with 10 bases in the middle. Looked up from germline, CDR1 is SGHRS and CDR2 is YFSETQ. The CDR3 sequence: CASSLEQTLYGYTF. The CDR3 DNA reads TGCGCCAGCAGCTTGGAACAGACCCTCTATGGCTACACCTTC.